Presented here are 29 T cell receptor beta chains from one specimen sequenced in a study of PD-L1 blockade in urothelial cancer. Profiled with immunoSEQ multiplex PCR; TCRdb holds only in-frame clones, not every one. The table has tens of thousands of clones, approximately 80% seen once; the top ten hold roughly 3.6%. The material was PBMCs, obtained around atezolizumab (anti-PD-L1) treatment. All receptors derive from a man aged 65-85 years with urothelial cancer.

This clone has a handful of counts. The chain uses TRBV10-3 and TRBJ2-7; D unclear. This CDR3 comprises 12 residues. V was cut by 2 bases and J by 4 bases, with 6 bases left in between. CDR1 and CDR2 (germline): ENHRY, SYGVKD. The CDR3 reads CAISETEYEQYF. The CDR3 DNA follows: TGTGCCATCAGTGAGACGGAGTACGAGCAGTACTTC.

The sample holds one count of this clone. At one end the junction does not follow the germline gene, possibly because of a read error. The rearrangement joins TRBV7-8 to TRBJ2-4; D not certain. From germline, CDR1 is SGHVS and CDR2 FQNEAQ. The CDR3 length is 14 residues. The CDR3 reads CASSLEGAQNIQYF. The CDR3 DNA reads as TGTGCCAGCAGCTTAGAAGGAGCCCAAAACATTCAGTACTTC.

The CDR3, as DNA: TGTGCCAGCAGAGCCGGGGGGGGAGGCTACACCTTC. Its translation: CASRAGGGGYTF. The rearrangement uses TRBV6-5 and TRBJ1-2; D may be TRBD1 (5 bases). V gave up 6 bases and J gave up 8 bases, with 13 bases separating them. The CDR3 totals 12 residues. The germline V gene has CDR1 MNHEY and CDR2 SVGAGI.

This clone was counted only a few times. Other DNA sequences in this specimen translate into the identical CDR3. This chain joins TRBV5-1 and TRBJ2-5; 7 nucleotides match TRBD1. This CDR3 contains 14 residues. Trimming took 3 bases from V and 2 from J; bases not matched to a gene: 4. Germline V lookup: CDR1 SGHRS, CDR2 YFSETQ. The CDR3 region is CASSSGQPQETQYF. The CDR3 region has the DNA TGCGCCAGCAGCTCGGGACAGCCACAAGAGACCCAGTACTTC. Full variable domain (outside the CDR3, taken from reference TRBV5-1 and TRBJ2-5): KAGVTQTPRYLIKTRGQQVTLSCSPISGHRSVSWYQQTPGQGLQFLFEYFSETQRNKGNFPGRFSGRQFSNSRSEMNVSTLELGDSALYLCASSSGQPQETQYFGPGTRLLVL.

The rearrangement links TRBV7-7 to TRBJ1-1, with TRBD1 identical over 9 bases. With V trimmed by 5 bases and J by 0 bases, 16 bases remained unmatched. Germline CDR1 and CDR2: SSHAT and FNYEAQ (reference sequence). This CDR3 contains 19 residues. The CDR3 protein is CASSAEPWDRATMNTEAFF. The DNA for the CDR3 is TGTGCCAGCAGCGCAGAACCATGGGACAGGGCAACCATGAACACTGAAGCTTTCTTT.

V is TRBV7-6 and J is TRBJ2-7; maybe TRBD1 (6 bases). The germline gives CDR1 SGHVS, CDR2 FNYEAQ. This CDR3 is built from 16 residues. The ends were cut back, 5 bases at V and 0 bases at J, with 17 bases in the middle. The CDR3 loop is CASSLGGQWSSYEQYF. The CDR3, as DNA: TGTGCCAGCAGCCTTGGAGGACAGTGGAGCTCCTACGAGCAGTACTTC.

The V gene is TRBV7-2, the J gene TRBJ1-2; possible D gene TRBD1, 5 bases. V lost 5 bases to trimming and J lost 1 base, with 8 bases between them. Germline V gene data show CDR1 as SGHTA and CDR2 as FQGNSA. This CDR3 spans 13 amino acids. The CDR3 is CASSHRSNYGYTF. The DNA for the CDR3 is TGTGCCAGCAGCCACAGGAGTAACTATGGCTACACCTTC.

The chain combines TRBV6-1 with TRBJ2-3, with 13 bases matching TRBD2. CDR1 and CDR2 from the germline V gene are MNHNS and SASEGT. The CDR3 length is 14 residues. Germline trimming cut 11 bases from V and 6 bases from J; bases unmatched to any gene: 8. CDR3 residues: CAGRLAGGRDTQYF. CDR3 bases: TGTGCCGGCCGACTAGCGGGGGGCCGGGATACGCAGTATTTT.

This chain connects TRBV28 to TRBJ2-4, with D perhaps matching TRBD1 (6 bases). The CDR3 has 17 amino acids. Trimming took 6 bases from V and 0 from J, leaving 18 bases between them. Germline V gene lookup returns CDR1 MDHEN and CDR2 SYDVKM. The CDR3 loop is CASRVTGSSVAKNIQYF. The CDR3, as DNA: TGTGCCAGCAGGGTGACAGGTTCCTCCGTAGCCAAAAACATTCAGTACTTC.

The chain uses TRBV19 and TRBJ2-7, with D tentatively TRBD1 (5 bases). From germline, CDR1 is LNHDA and CDR2 SQIVND (reference sequence). This CDR3 comprises 13 residues. Between the trimmed V and J ends, which lost 0 bases and 5 bases, there was a span of 8 bases. CDR3 residues: CASSIEGRDEQYF. Here the CDR3 DNA reads TGTGCCAGTAGTATAGAGGGCAGGGACGAGCAGTACTTC.

This chain links TRBV6-1 with TRBJ1-1; TRBD1 agrees at 7 bases. CDR1 MNHNS and CDR2 SASEGT come from the germline V gene. Trimming removed 6 bases from V and 0 bases from J; junction bases left unmatched: 4. The CDR3 sequence is 14 residues long. In DNA form, the CDR3 reads TGTGCCAGCAGGGTGGGACAGATGAACACTGAAGCTTTCTTT. Translation: CASRVGQMNTEAFF.

The chain has TRBV29-1 and TRBJ2-7; the D gene is possibly TRBD2 (5 bases). CDR3 length: 14 amino acids. Germline V lookup: CDR1 SQVTM, CDR2 ANQGSEA. In nucleotides, the CDR3 is TGCCCGGGGAAGGGTGGCGGCCGTACGTACGAGCAGTACTTC. Amino acid sequence: CPGKGGGRTYEQYF.

This clone was observed a few times. This chain uses TRBV7-3 with TRBJ2-2; no reliable D call. This CDR3 spans 14 amino acids. Germline values: CDR1 SGHTA, CDR2 FQGTGA. Deletions cut 5 bases from V and 5 bases from J, with 12 bases between. CDR3 nucleotide sequence: TGTGCCAGCAGCGCCGGGTCGATTACCGGGGAGCTGTTTTTT. Translation gives CASSAGSITGELFF.

V and J are TRBV11-1 and TRBJ2-7, with D possibly TRBD1 on 5 matching bases. The CDR3 contains 15 residues. Trimming took 1 base from V and 0 from J, leaving 10 bases between them. Germline V gene data show CDR1 as SGHAT and CDR2 as FQDESV (reference sequence). CDR3 loop: CASSLVDRPSYEQYF. The CDR3 DNA reads TGTGCCAGCAGCTTAGTCGACAGACCCTCCTACGAGCAGTACTTC.

J is TRBJ2-7 and V is TRBV5-1; D is ambiguous. Trimming removed 0 bases from V and 7 bases from J, with 11 bases in between. The CDR3 extends over 13 amino acids. Germline CDR1 and CDR2: SGHRS and YFSETQ. The CDR3 coding sequence is TGCGCCAGCAGCTTGGCAGATACCGGGGAGCAGTACTTC. Amino acids: CASSLADTGEQYF.

The gene calls are TRBV2 and TRBJ2-1, with 7 bases matching TRBD1. Looked up from germline, CDR1 is SNHLY and CDR2 is FYNNEI. The CDR3 runs to 15 residues. J was trimmed by 0 bases and V by 3 bases; bases with no gene match: 2. In DNA form, the CDR3 reads TGTGCCAGCAGTGACAACAGGGGCTCCTACAATGAGCAGTTCTTC. Its translation: CASSDNRGSYNEQFF. Looking up the rest from reference TRBV2 and TRBJ2-1 gives the full variable domain: EPEVTQTPSHQVTQMGQEVILRCVPISNHLYFYWYRQILGQKVEFLVSFYNNEISEKSEIFDDQFSVERPDGSNFTLKIRSTKLEDSAMYFCASSDNRGSYNEQFFGPGTRLTVL.

V usage is TRBV11-3 and J usage is TRBJ2-4; TRBD1 aligns across 7 bases. Per the germline V gene, CDR1 is SGHNT and CDR2 is YENEEA. Trimming removed 5 bases from V and 0 bases from J; junction bases left unmatched: 13. This CDR3 has 18 amino acids. CDR3 DNA sequence: TGTGCCAGCAGCCCGAGGGAAGGGGGCGGTTTAGCCAAAAACATTCAGTACTTC. Protein: CASSPREGGGLAKNIQYF.

In this sample, this clone turned up once. This chain uses TRBV4-2 with TRBJ2-7; 9 positions match TRBD1. Germline-derived CDR1 and CDR2 are LGHNA and YNFKEQ. This CDR3 has 15 amino acids. V lost 4 bases and J lost 3; bases outside the gene matches: 7. CDR3 sequence: CASSLRPGQGYEQYF. In DNA form, the CDR3 reads TGTGCCAGCAGCCTCAGGCCGGGACAGGGCTACGAGCAGTACTTC.

The DNA of the CDR3 is TGCGCCAGCCCCGACTATAACACCGGGGAGCTGTTTTTT. The encoded protein is CASPDYNTGELFF. The chain links TRBV10-1 to TRBJ2-2, with a tentative D call TRBD2 (5 bases). The germline CDR1 and CDR2 sequences are WNHNN and SYGVQD (reference sequence). Trimming left V 8 bases short and J 2 bases short, with 9 bases between. CDR3 length equals 13 residues.

The gene calls are TRBV5-1 and TRBJ2-7; perhaps TRBD2 as D (5 bases). The CDR3 is made up of 14 amino acids. The V gene lost 0 bases and the J gene lost 2 bases, with 9 bases spanning the gap. Germline CDR1 SGHRS, CDR2 YFSETQ. The chain's CDR3 is CASSLAGLTYEQYF. In DNA, the CDR3 is TGCGCCAGCAGCTTGGCCGGACTTACCTACGAGCAGTACTTC.

About this clone itself: Other nucleotide sequences from this sample produce the same CDR3. This rearrangement joins TRBV4-3 to TRBJ2-5; D not resolved. Trimming took 0 bases from V and 3 from J, leaving 5 bases between them. CDR3 size: 13 residues. CDR1 LGHNA and CDR2 YSLEER come from the germline V gene. The CDR3 here is CASSQDRKETQYF. DNA for the CDR3: TGCGCCAGCAGCCAAGACAGAAAAGAGACCCAGTACTTC.

This rearrangement joins TRBV5-1 to TRBJ2-2; 7 bases are a match to TRBD1. CDR1 is SGHRS, CDR2 YFSETQ, per germline. J gave up 2 bases and V 1 base, and 5 bases lay outside the gene matches. This CDR3 comprises 16 residues. CDR3 nucleotides: TGCGCCAGCAGCTTGTGGGGACAGACCAACACCGGGGAGCTGTTTTTT. Translation: CASSLWGQTNTGELFF.

The chain is built from TRBV19 and TRBJ2-2; a possible D gene is TRBD2 (5 bases). Trimming pared 5 bases from V and 5 bases from J, leaving 12 bases between. The germline gives CDR1 LNHDA, CDR2 SQIVND (reference sequence). The CDR3 is 14 residues long. The CDR3 sequence is CASSWPGETGELFF. CDR3 DNA: TGTGCCAGTAGTTGGCCCGGGGAAACCGGGGAGCTGTTTTTT.

The genes are TRBV5-1 and TRBJ1-2, with D possibly TRBD1 on 6 matching bases. The V end was cut by 4 bases, the J end by 6 bases, with 16 bases between. The CDR3 runs 14 residues. Looked up from germline, CDR1 is SGHRS and CDR2 is YFSETQ. This CDR3 is CASSPGRQEDGYTF. The CDR3 DNA sequence: TGCGCCAGCAGCCCGGGTAGACAGGAAGATGGCTACACCTTC. The whole variable domain, filled in from reference TRBV5-1 and TRBJ1-2, reads KAGVTQTPRYLIKTRGQQVTLSCSPISGHRSVSWYQQTPGQGLQFLFEYFSETQRNKGNFPGRFSGRQFSNSRSEMNVSTLELGDSALYLCASSPGRQEDGYTFGSGTRLTVV.

This chain joins TRBV4-2 and TRBJ1-4, with a tentative D call TRBD1 (6 bases). Germline V gives CDR1 LGHNA, CDR2 YNFKEQ. This CDR3 comprises 16 residues. V lost 1 base and J 5 bases, leaving 14 bases between the germline ends. This CDR3 reads CASSQGPGDYNEKLFF. The DNA of the CDR3 is TGTGCCAGCAGCCAAGGACCAGGGGACTACAATGAAAAACTGTTTTTT.

This clone was recorded a few times. J is TRBJ1-6 and V is TRBV6-1; possibly TRBD1 for D (5 bases). CDR3 size: 14 residues. Germline V gives CDR1 MNHNS, CDR2 SASEGT. V dropped 3 bases and J dropped 8 bases, with 11 bases sitting between them. This chain's CDR3 is CASSEGGSDSPLHF. The DNA for the CDR3 is TGTGCCAGCAGTGAGGGGGGTTCGGATTCACCCCTCCACTTT.

This rearrangement joins TRBV5-1 to TRBJ2-1; D might be TRBD2 (6 bases). This CDR3 comprises 15 residues. Germline V gene sequence: CDR1 SGHRS, CDR2 YFSETQ. V was shortened by 0 bases and J by 7 bases, with 14 bases between the two germline ends. The CDR3 DNA is TGCGCCAGCAGCTTGGGGGGAGGAGGGACGAATGAGCAGTTCTTC. Translation gives CASSLGGGGTNEQFF.

This clone appeared once. The chain is built from TRBV18 and TRBJ2-1, with D tentatively TRBD2 (5 bases). This CDR3 comprises 14 residues. The germline V and J ends were trimmed by 3 bases and 1 base, with 7 bases remaining between them. Germline CDR1 reads KGHSH; CDR2 reads LQKENI. CDR3 protein: CASSPGLSYNEQFF. In nucleotides, the CDR3 is TGTGCCAGCTCACCCGGACTTTCCTACAATGAGCAGTTCTTC. The entire variable domain, with the rest obtained from reference TRBV18 and TRBJ2-1, is as follows: NAGVMQNPRHLVRRRGQEARLRCSPMKGHSHVYWYRQLPEEGLKFMVYLQKENIIDESGMPKERFSAEFPKEGPSILRIQQVVRGDSAAYFCASSPGLSYNEQFFGPGTRLTVL.

Of note for this clone: The same CDR3 is also encoded by other DNA sequences in this sample. Here the CDR3 DNA reads TGTGCCAGTAGCCAGCAGGGGGCAGGTGAGACCCAGTACTTC. Protein: CASSQQGAGETQYF. The chain links TRBV19 to TRBJ2-5, with 8 nucleotides matching TRBD1. In germline, CDR1 is LNHDA, CDR2 SQIVND (reference sequence). Germline trimming cut 6 bases from V and 5 bases from J; bases unmatched to any gene: 8. This CDR3 is 14 amino acids long.